The 32 T cell receptor beta chains listed next were all sequenced from one sample in a study of blood T cell repertoires in COVID-19. The method was immunoSEQ multiplex PCR; TCRdb's version includes in-frame clones alone and lacks a portion of them. The sample lists 95,000 to 150,000 clones, about 82% seen once, with about 5% in the top ten. The sample taken for sequencing was peripheral blood. All receptors derive from a human donor in a cohort sampled during active COVID-19.

The chain carries TRBV6-2 or TRBV6-3 and TRBJ1-2, with D possibly matching TRBD1 (6 bases). The germline V gene encodes CDR1 MNHEY and CDR2 SVGEGT. V gave up 5 bases and J gave up 3 bases, with 19 bases separating them. The CDR3 has 16 amino acids. The CDR3, as DNA: TGTGCCAGCAGTCGCAGGGGATCGATTATACACTATGGCTACACCTTC. Its protein is CASSRRGSIIHYGYTF.

Only a few counts were recorded for this clone. This chain links TRBV21-1 with TRBJ2-7; TRBD2 is the table's D call, not checked against the DNA. TRBV21-1 is reported as a pseudogene. CDR3 length: 12 amino acids. The CDR3 DNA reads as TGTGCCAGCAGCAATAGTTCCTACGAGCAGTACTTC. Amino acids: CASSNSSYEQYF.

CDR3 residues: CSVGDGNQPQHF. DNA for the CDR3: TGCAGCGTTGGTGACGGGAATCAGCCCCAGCATTTT. The rearrangement links TRBV29-1 to TRBJ1-5; D gene unclear. CDR1 is SQVTM, CDR2 ANQGSEA, per germline. This CDR3 is 12 amino acids long. V shed 4 bases and J shed 4 bases, with 8 bases lying between them.

The V and J genes are TRBV30 and TRBJ2-7; 8 bases align to TRBD1. V gave up 3 bases and J gave up 2 bases; unmatched junction bases: 6. This CDR3 region has 14 residues. Germline V gene data show CDR1 as GTSNPN and CDR2 as SVGIG (reference sequence). The CDR3: CAWRPLTGAYEQYF. The CDR3 DNA reads TGTGCCTGGAGACCTCTGACAGGGGCCTACGAGCAGTACTTC.

The V gene is TRBV4-3, the J gene TRBJ2-7; D is perhaps TRBD1 (5 bases). This CDR3 is 16 amino acids long. The V end lost 0 bases, the J end lost 4 bases, and 16 bases lay between the germline ends. CDR1 and CDR2 from the germline V gene are LGHNA and YSLEER. CDR3 bases: TGCGCCAGCAGCCAAGATTTAGGGCAGGGCCTTTACGAGCAGTACTTC. It codes for CASSQDLGQGLYEQYF.

This clone showed up just once. The chain is built from TRBV18 and TRBJ2-3; tentatively, D is TRBD1 (6 bases). V lost 3 bases, J lost 0 bases, and 13 bases lay in between. The germline gives CDR1 KGHSH, CDR2 LQKENI. The CDR3 sequence is 16 residues long. CDR3 DNA: TGTGCCAGCTCACCCGGAGCAGGGGCGAGCACAGATACGCAGTATTTT. It is translated as CASSPGAGASTDTQYF.

The V call is TRBV9, the J call TRBJ2-3; 8 bases fit TRBD2. The CDR3 consists of 14 residues. V trimming: 3 bases; J trimming: 1 base; junction bases outside the gene matches: 1. Germline assignment: CDR1 SGDLS and CDR2 YYNGEE. The CDR3 sequence is CASSETSGTDTQYF. CDR3 DNA sequence: TGTGCCAGCAGCGAGACTAGCGGCACAGATACGCAGTATTTT.

This chain uses TRBV18 with TRBJ1-4; a weak D match, TRBD1 (5 bases). In germline, CDR1 is KGHSH, CDR2 LQKENI. The CDR3 loop spans 15 amino acids. Trimming removed 3 bases at V and 7 bases at J, with 15 bases between. CDR3 sequence (DNA): TGTGCCAGCTCACCCGTCAGGGCAGATGGTGAAAAACTGTTTTTT. This codes for CASSPVRADGEKLFF.

The chain uses TRBV3-1 (or the pseudogene TRBV3-2) and TRBJ2-5; 10 nucleotides agree with TRBD2. CDR1 and CDR2 from the germline V gene are LGHDT and YNNKEL (reference sequence). The CDR3 length is 17 residues. V lost 4 bases to trimming and J lost 2 bases; unmatched junction nucleotides: 10. CDR3 coding DNA: TGTGCCAGCAGCCTTCAATTCCAAGCGGGAGGGCAAGAGACCCAGTACTTC. The encoded protein is CASSLQFQAGGQETQYF.

V and J are TRBV6-2 or TRBV6-3 and TRBJ2-3; 11 nucleotides match TRBD2. The CDR3 sequence is 16 residues long. The V gene end was trimmed by 5 bases and the J gene end by 4 bases; junction bases not matched to a gene: 8. The germline CDR1 and CDR2 sequences are MNHEY and SVGEGT. The chain's CDR3 is CASSTRLAGGPDTQYF. The CDR3, as DNA: TGTGCCAGCAGTACACGCCTAGCGGGAGGCCCAGATACGCAGTATTTT.

The J gene is TRBJ2-2, the V gene TRBV7-9; 8 positions match TRBD2. This CDR3 region has 15 residues. Germline loops: CDR1 SEHNR, CDR2 FQNEAQ (reference sequence). With 3 bases clipped from V and 8 bases from J, the junction kept 8 bases outside the gene matches. CDR3 DNA: TGTGCCAGCAGCTTTGGAGCGGGAGAGGGAGGGGAGCTGTTTTTT. This codes for CASSFGAGEGGELFF.

The J gene is TRBJ1-5, the V gene TRBV7-2; 9 bases fit TRBD1. This CDR3 is built from 16 residues. Losses at the gene ends were 5 bases for V and 0 bases for J; bases not matched to a gene: 5. CDR1 is SGHTA, CDR2 FQGNSA, per germline. CDR3 nucleotide sequence: TGTGCCAGCAGCCAACCGGACAGGGGTAGCAATCAGCCCCAGCATTTT. Its protein is CASSQPDRGSNQPQHF. The full variable domain, in which reference TRBV7-2 and TRBJ1-5 provide the parts outside the CDR3, is GAGVSQSPSNKVTEKGKDVELRCDPISGHTALYWYRQSLGQGLEFLIYFQGNSAPDKSGLPSDRFSAERTGGSVSTLTIQRTQQEDSAVYLCASSQPDRGSNQPQHFGDGTRLSIL.

The genes are TRBV5-1 and TRBJ2-3, with D possibly TRBD1 on 6 matching bases. The germline CDR1 and CDR2 sequences are SGHRS and YFSETQ. CDR3 size: 15 residues. V was pared by 4 bases and J by 2 bases, with 14 bases between. CDR3 region: CASSLQGDNTDTQYF. CDR3 nucleotides: TGCGCCAGCAGCCTACAGGGCGATAACACAGATACGCAGTATTTT.

The rearrangement joins TRBV27 to TRBJ2-1; D is uncertain. Germline V gene sequence: CDR1 MNHEY, CDR2 SMNVEV (reference sequence). Trimming left V 5 bases short and J 0 bases short, with 11 bases between. This CDR3 is built from 15 residues. The chain's CDR3 is CASSPDWSSYNEQFF. For the CDR3, the DNA is TGTGCCAGCAGTCCCGACTGGAGCTCCTACAATGAGCAGTTCTTC.

This clone has just one count. The chain employs TRBV6-1 and TRBJ2-7; 9 bases match TRBD1. V gave up 2 bases and J gave up 6 bases; unmatched junction bases: 8. The CDR3 has 15 amino acids. Germline values: CDR1 MNHNS, CDR2 SASEGT. CDR3 sequence: CASSEMGTGYGEQYF. For the CDR3, the DNA is TGTGCCAGCAGTGAAATGGGGACAGGGTACGGCGAGCAGTACTTC.

The rearrangement uses TRBV7-8 and TRBJ2-7, with 10 positions matching TRBD1. The CDR3 is made up of 18 amino acids. J gave up 6 bases and V 3 bases, and 17 bases lay outside the gene matches. Germline V gene data show CDR1 as SGHVS and CDR2 as FQNEAQ. The CDR3 loop reads CASSFKYGTGVVPGEQYF. In DNA form, the CDR3 reads TGTGCCAGCAGCTTCAAATACGGGACAGGGGTCGTCCCCGGCGAGCAGTACTTC.

This clone is a singleton in its sample. V is TRBV6-2 or TRBV6-3 and J is TRBJ2-5; 7 positions agree with TRBD1. Germline CDR1 MNHEY, CDR2 SVGEGT. The CDR3 totals 14 residues. With V trimmed by 6 bases and J by 6 bases, 10 bases remained unmatched. In nucleotides, the CDR3 is TGTGCCAGCAGCATCCGGGACAGTCAGAAGACCCAGTACTTC. Amino acid sequence: CASSIRDSQKTQYF.

The chain links TRBV19 to TRBJ2-5; a possible D gene is TRBD2 (5 bases). The CDR3 runs 14 residues. Germline V lookup: CDR1 LNHDA, CDR2 SQIVND (reference sequence). The V gene lost 3 bases and the J gene lost 1 base, with 9 bases spanning the gap. The CDR3 sequence: CASSMPGIQETQYF. The DNA of the CDR3 is TGTGCCAGTAGTATGCCGGGGATCCAAGAGACCCAGTACTTC.

The chain employs TRBV7-6 and TRBJ1-2, with D perhaps TRBD1 (5 bases). The germline V gene has CDR1 SGHVS and CDR2 FNYEAQ. This CDR3 has 15 amino acids. With 5 bases removed from V and 4 bases from J, the gap between germline ends came to 17 bases. The CDR3 coding sequence is TGTGCCAGCAGCCCCGGGGGGACGAGTCTCTATGGCTACACCTTC. Translating it yields CASSPGGTSLYGYTF.

The rearrangement joins TRBV9 to TRBJ2-3; 11 bases are shared with TRBD1. Germline-derived CDR1 and CDR2 are SGDLS and YYNGEE. The CDR3 has 16 residues. V lost 2 bases and J lost 6; bases outside the gene matches: 8. Here the CDR3 DNA reads TGTGCCAGCAGCGTTGCCCTGGACAGGGGGCAGGATACGCAGTATTTT. Encoded protein: CASSVALDRGQDTQYF.

V usage is TRBV28 and J usage is TRBJ1-2; D perhaps matches TRBD1 (5 bases). The CDR3 is 13 amino acids. CDR1 is MDHEN and CDR2 is SYDVKM in the germline V gene. With 7 bases removed from V and 4 bases from J, the gap between germline ends came to 13 bases. CDR3 sequence (DNA): TGTGCCAGCACCTCCGGGGGTGCCTATGGCTACACCTTC. Protein sequence: CASTSGGAYGYTF.

This chain links TRBV6-5 with TRBJ2-7, with D perhaps TRBD1 (6 bases). Trimming shortened V by 8 bases and J by 4 bases, and 18 bases separated the two germline ends. This CDR3 has 14 amino acids. Germline assignment: CDR1 MNHEY and CDR2 SVGAGI. The CDR3 spells CASPSQQGFYEQYF. For the CDR3, the DNA is TGTGCCAGCCCCAGCCAACAGGGATTTTACGAGCAGTACTTC.

The CDR3 sequence: CASSELEASDTQYF. The DNA of the CDR3 is TGCGCCAGCAGTGAGCTGGAGGCGTCAGATACGCAGTATTTT. The genes are TRBV4-1 and TRBJ2-3; weak D call: TRBD2 (5 bases). Per the germline V gene, CDR1 is MGHRA and CDR2 is YSYEKL. V lost 6 bases and J 4 bases, leaving 14 bases between the germline ends. CDR3 size: 14 residues.

This chain joins TRBV27 and TRBJ1-5; D uncertain. CDR3 length: 13 amino acids. The V end was cut by 4 bases, the J end by 5 bases, with 9 bases between. The germline V gene has CDR1 MNHEY and CDR2 SMNVEV (reference sequence). The DNA of the CDR3 is TGTGCCAGCAGTTCCGGAGGATATCAGCCCCAGCATTTT. Translating it yields CASSSGGYQPQHF.

The CDR3 region is CASSQGPQGAFGYTF. The DNA of the CDR3 is TGCGCCAGCAGCCAAGGACCACAGGGGGCATTTGGCTACACCTTC. V and J are TRBV4-3 and TRBJ1-2, with 9 bases that match TRBD1. The V gene's germline CDR1 is LGHNA and CDR2 YSLEER. Losses at the gene ends were 1 base for V and 7 bases for J; bases not matched to a gene: 7. The CDR3 loop spans 15 amino acids.

The chain carries TRBV29-1 and TRBJ1-1; 8 bases align to TRBD1. V dropped 6 bases and J dropped 4; count of bases not matched to a gene: 4. This CDR3 has 12 amino acids. The germline V gene has CDR1 SQVTM and CDR2 ANQGSEA. DNA for the CDR3: TGCAGCGTGCAGGGGGCAACCACTGAAGCTTTCTTT. Translated: CSVQGATTEAFF.

The count of this clone is one. V is TRBV12-5 and J is TRBJ1-1; D might be TRBD1 (6 bases). CDR1 and CDR2 (germline): LGHNT, FRNRAP. This CDR3 contains 15 residues. V lost 6 bases, J lost 0 bases, and 14 bases lay in between. CDR3 DNA sequence: TGTGCTAGTGGCAAAACAGGGACGGTGAACACTGAAGCTTTCTTT. It codes for CASGKTGTVNTEAFF.

The chain is built from TRBV9 and TRBJ2-1; perhaps TRBD1 as D (5 bases). Trimming removed 3 bases at V and 7 bases at J, with 17 bases between. CDR1 is SGDLS, CDR2 YYNGEE, per germline. The CDR3 runs to 15 residues. The CDR3 loop reads CASSEGHARGNEQFF. The CDR3 nucleotides are TGTGCCAGCAGCGAGGGGCACGCGAGAGGAAATGAGCAGTTCTTC.

The rearrangement uses TRBV3-1 (or the pseudogene TRBV3-2) and TRBJ2-1, with 9 bases identical to TRBD1. Unmatched junction bases numbered 5, after V lost 2 bases and J lost 6 bases. Germline values: CDR1 LGHDT, CDR2 YNNKEL (reference sequence). This CDR3 contains 15 residues. The CDR3, as DNA: TGTGCCAGCAGCCAACCGGGACAGGGTCTCAATGAGCAGTTCTTC. This codes for CASSQPGQGLNEQFF.

V and J are TRBV18 and TRBJ2-7; the match to TRBD2 covers 8 bases. Trimming took 2 bases from V and 0 from J; bases not matched to a gene: 6. Germline CDR1 KGHSH, CDR2 LQKENI. The CDR3 totals 16 residues. The CDR3 DNA reads as TGTGCCAGCTCACCAACGGCGGGGGGCAGCTCCTACGAGCAGTACTTC. Its translation: CASSPTAGGSSYEQYF.

Remarks on this clone: An end of the junction does not agree with germline; a read error may underlie this. The chain is built from TRBV7-7 and TRBJ2-5; 8 bases agree with TRBD1. The CDR3 totals 17 residues. Germline loops: CDR1 SSHAT, CDR2 FNYEAQ (reference sequence). The CDR3 DNA sequence: TGTGCTAGCAGCGCGTTCGGACAGGGACGACACCAAGAGACCCAGTACTTC. Amino acid sequence: CASSAFGQGRHQETQYF.

The chain combines TRBV7-2 with TRBJ1-5; D is possibly TRBD1 (6 bases). Germline V gives CDR1 SGHTA, CDR2 FQGNSA. The V and J ends lost 6 bases and 0 bases respectively, with 9 bases between them. The CDR3 runs 14 residues. The CDR3 spells CASSGQISNQPQHF. CDR3 nucleotides: TGTGCCAGCAGTGGACAGATTAGCAATCAGCCCCAGCATTTT.